Listed below are T cell receptor beta chains from one sample, sequenced in a study of shared T cell receptors in the human thymus. TCRdb's copy holds only in-frame clones and misses some; the assay was immunoSEQ multiplex PCR. This table holds hundreds of thousands of clones, 85% to 90% found once. The same specimen was also included in a second study, on human thymus T cells.

Sequenced material: thymocytes. The receptor set was obtained from a boy under two years old with a congenital heart defect. Both conserved end residues are part of each CDR3. A D gene is named only where the DNA matches it firmly. Only part of the rows carry a size: once, few, many, or a class if the clone is expanded.

v_call	d_call	clone_size	j_call	cdr3_nt	cdr3_aa
TRBV4-3	-	once	TRBJ2-5	TGCGCCAGCAGCCACGAAAGGGGGGGAATGAGTGTGAATCAAGAGACCCAGTACTTC	CASSHERGGMSVNQETQYF
TRBV2	TRBD2	-	TRBJ2-7	TGTGCCAGCAGTGTGTCTAGCGGGAGTCCCCCAGGCCCCTACGAGCAGTACTTC	CASSVSSGSPPGPYEQYF
TRBV4-1	TRBD1	-	TRBJ2-1	TGCGCCAGCAGCCTGAAGACAGGGCGGGATGAGCAGTTCTTC	CASSLKTGRDEQFF
TRBV28	TRBD2	-	TRBJ2-1	TGTGCCAGCAGTTTCAGCGGGGTCTACAATGAGCAGTTCTTC	CASSFSGVYNEQFF
TRBV5-1	-	-	TRBJ2-1	TGCGCCAGCAGCTTTAGGGGGGGCCCGAGCTCCTACAATGAGCAGTTCTTC	CASSFRGGPSSYNEQFF
TRBV7-6	-	-	TRBJ2-3	TGTGCCAGCAGCTTAGCGCAGGGCGGTAGCAGGTCGACAGATACGCAGTATTTT	CASSLAQGGSRSTDTQYF
TRBV7-3	TRBD1	-	TRBJ2-7	TGTGCCAGCAGCTTAAAGGGACAGGCCTCGCCCTACGAGCAGTACTTC	CASSLKGQASPYEQYF
TRBV21-1	-	once	TRBJ2-7	TGTGCCAGCAGTCGGGACTATCCTTTCTGCGAGCAGTACTTC	CASSRDYPFCEQYF
TRBV4-2	TRBD1	-	TRBJ2-1	TGTGCCAGCAGCCAAGAAAGGGGGCGTACCTTCTACAATGAGCAGTTCTTC	CASSQERGRTFYNEQFF
TRBV29-1	-	-	TRBJ2-3	TGCAGCGCCCGGGGGACTAGCACAGATACGCAGTATTTT	CSARGTSTDTQYF
TRBV28	TRBD1	-	TRBJ2-7	TGTGCCAGCAGCCCTCACACAGGGGCCTCCTACGAGCAGTACTTC	CASSPHTGASYEQYF
TRBV19	TRBD1	once	TRBJ1-2	TGTGCCAGTAGAGATAACAGGGGCCCCTATAATGGCTACACCTTC	CASRDNRGPYNGYTF
TRBV29-1	TRBD1	once	TRBJ2-7	TGCAGCGTCGGGACAGGGGAGGGCGAGCAGTACTTC	CSVGTGEGEQYF
TRBV5-6	TRBD1	-	TRBJ1-2	TGTGCCAGCAGCTTGGGGACAGGGAAAAACTATGGCTACACCTTC	CASSLGTGKNYGYTF
TRBV7-8	TRBD1	-	TRBJ1-2	TGTGCCAGCAGCTCCCGGGACAGCCCGTCCCAGGGCTACACCTTC	CASSSRDSPSQGYTF
TRBV28	-	-	TRBJ1-1	TGTGCCGGCCAGAACAGGGTTTCAACTGAAGCTTTCTTT	CAGQNRVSTEAFF
TRBV27	TRBD1	-	TRBJ2-1	TGTGCCAGCAGTTTGCACAGGGGGTCAGCCTACAATGAGCAGTTCTTC	CASSLHRGSAYNEQFF
TRBV19	TRBD1	-	TRBJ2-2	TGTGCCAGTATTCGGACAGGGGGGTCCGGGGAGCTGTTTTTT	CASIRTGGSGELFF
TRBV2	-	few	TRBJ1-3	TGTGCCAGCAGCTTAGAGGGTCCCTCTGGAAACACCATATATTTT	CASSLEGPSGNTIYF
TRBV30	-	-	TRBJ2-7	TGTGCCTGGAGTGGAGTTCCATACGAGCAGTACTTC	CAWSGVPYEQYF
TRBV12-5	TRBD1	-	TRBJ1-3	TGTGCTAGTGGTTTGGGCACAGGGGATATTGGAAACACCATATATTTT	CASGLGTGDIGNTIYF
TRBV10-3	TRBD2	-	TRBJ2-1	TGTGCCATCAGTGCCCCTAGCGGGAGGACCCCCTTCAGGTATAACAATGAGCAGTTCTTC	CAISAPSGRTPFRYNNEQFF
TRBV14	TRBD1	-	TRBJ1-2	TGTGCCAGCAGCCAAGAAGCGACACAGGGGGCTAGAGGCTACACCTTC	CASSQEATQGARGYTF
TRBV5-1	-	-	TRBJ2-1	TGCGCCAGCAGCTTGGAGTTGGCGGGAAGAACGTACAATGAGCAGTTCTTC	CASSLELAGRTYNEQFF
TRBV19	-	few	TRBJ2-7	TGTGCCAGTAGCCCGTCCCAGGGAAAGGCCTACGAGCAGTACTTC	CASSPSQGKAYEQYF
TRBV27	TRBD1	-	TRBJ2-1	TGTGCCAGCAGGATTGCCGGGACAGGCTACAATGAGCAGTTCTTC	CASRIAGTGYNEQFF
TRBV4-2	TRBD1	-	TRBJ1-4	TGTGCCAGCAGCCAGATACACAGGGGGTGGAATGAAAAACTGTTTTTT	CASSQIHRGWNEKLFF
TRBV11-3	TRBD2	-	TRBJ2-1	TGTGCCAGCAGCTTAGTAGCGGGAGGGCCTCACAATGAGCAGTTCTTC	CASSLVAGGPHNEQFF
TRBV27	-	-	TRBJ1-5	TGTGCCAGCAGCAAAAACAGGGCCCAGCCCCAGCATTTT	CASSKNRAQPQHF
TRBV27	TRBD1	-	TRBJ2-1	TGTGCCAGCAGTTTACGGTGTACAAAGACAGGGGGGGGGATAGGTGAGCAGTTCTTC	CASSLRCTKTGGGIGEQFF
TRBV5-1	TRBD1	-	TRBJ2-5	TGCGCCAGCAGCTTTAACAGGGGCCAACAAGAGACCCAGTACTTC	CASSFNRGQQETQYF
TRBV28	TRBD2	once	TRBJ2-1	TGTGCCAGCAAGGGAGAACCGGGACTAGCGACCGGAAGATCCTACAATGAGCAGTTCTTC	CASKGEPGLATGRSYNEQFF
TRBV27	TRBD2	-	TRBJ2-1	TGTGCCAGCAGAACCCAACTCTTGACTAGCGGAGAGCGGGACAATGAGCAGTTCTTC	CASRTQLLTSGERDNEQFF
TRBV18	TRBD1	-	TRBJ1-1	TGTGCCAGCTCACTAGACCCGGGACAGGGGAAACACACTGAAGCTTTCTTT	CASSLDPGQGKHTEAFF
TRBV14	TRBD1	-	TRBJ2-7	TGTGCCAGCAGTCAGGGGACAGGGGATTCCTACGAGCAGTACTTC	CASSQGTGDSYEQYF
TRBV5-8	-	-	TRBJ1-5	TGTGCCAGCAGCTTGGGCCAGGGATCTTATAGCAATCAGCCCCAGCATTTT	CASSLGQGSYSNQPQHF
TRBV5-4	TRBD2	-	TRBJ2-5	TGTGCCAGCAGCGTGACTAGCGGGATGGGAAAAGAGACCCAGTACTTC	CASSVTSGMGKETQYF
TRBV7-2	TRBD2	-	TRBJ2-5	TGTGCCAGCAGTCATCCGGGACTAGCGAGTGAGACCCAGTACTTC	CASSHPGLASETQYF
TRBV5-6	TRBD1	once	TRBJ1-2	TGTGCCAGCAGCTTGCGGACAGGTGTCCCAACTAACTATGGCTACACCTTC	CASSLRTGVPTNYGYTF
TRBV4-3	-	few	TRBJ2-2	TGCGCCAGCAGCCAAGAATGGGGGGGACACGGGGAGCTGTTTTTT	CASSQEWGGHGELFF
TRBV7-2	TRBD1	-	TRBJ2-3	TGTGCCAGCAGCCCCGACTGGACAGGTTACACAGATACGCAGTATTTT	CASSPDWTGYTDTQYF
TRBV7-6	TRBD2	-	TRBJ2-3	TGTGCCAGCAGCTTGTGGGACGCGGGAGGGCCGCCAGATACGCAGTATTTT	CASSLWDAGGPPDTQYF
TRBV29-1	TRBD1	-	TRBJ1-5	TGCAGCGGTGCCTTTGGACAGGGTAATCAGCCCCAGCATTTT	CSGAFGQGNQPQHF
TRBV10-3	-	-	TRBJ2-3	TGTGCCATCAGCCCGAGGCCCCCGGCGGGAGATACGCAGTATTTT	CAISPRPPAGDTQYF
TRBV14	-	-	TRBJ2-7	TGTGCCAGCAGCCAAGTCTCGGAGGAGCAGTACTTC	CASSQVSEEQYF
TRBV9	-	-	TRBJ1-4	TGTGCCAGCAGCGCCCGACATGCAACTAATGAAAAACTGTTTTTT	CASSARHATNEKLFF
TRBV6-5	-	once	TRBJ1-5	TGTGCCAGCAGTTACTCCGCAGGGGTCAATCAGCCCCAGCATTTT	CASSYSAGVNQPQHF
TRBV4-1	TRBD2	-	TRBJ2-7	TGCGCCAGCAGCCGCCCTGGACTAGCGGGAGGGAACGAGCAGTACTTC	CASSRPGLAGGNEQYF
TRBV11-2	-	-	TRBJ1-2	TGTGCCAGCAGCTTAGATCGACGCGGGGTCGGCTACACCTTC	CASSLDRRGVGYTF
TRBV7-8	-	-	TRBJ2-5	TGTGCCAGCAGCTTAGCCATAGGGGCCCGCGACGGGGAGACCCAGTACTTC	CASSLAIGARDGETQYF
TRBV10-3	-	-	TRBJ2-1	TGTGCCTCCCCGGTCTGGGGCCCTATCTACAATGAGCAGTTCTTC	CASPVWGPIYNEQFF
TRBV30	TRBD2	-	TRBJ2-2	TGTGCCTGGATCCGACTAGCGGAAAACACCGGGGAGCTGTTTTTT	CAWIRLAENTGELFF
TRBV18	-	-	TRBJ2-7	TGTGCCAGCTCACCACCGCTGGGTGAGCGGGAGAGGGGGCCCTCCTACGAGCAGTACTTC	CASSPPLGERERGPSYEQYF
TRBV5-8	TRBD1	-	TRBJ2-1	TGTGCCAGCAGTACCGGGACAGGGGAGGGTGAGCAGTTCTTC	CASSTGTGEGEQFF
TRBV10-2	-	-	TRBJ2-1	TGCGCCAGCAGTGTCTCGGAGTCCTCCTACAATGAGCAGTTCTTC	CASSVSESSYNEQFF